This is a list of T cell receptor beta chains from one sample in a study of beta chain features in type 1 diabetes. Clones were sequenced by immunoSEQ multiplex PCR, and TCRdb holds only the in-frame ones, with some missing. Among 300,000 to 450,000 clones listed, about 18% were seen once. Sequencing was done on a sample of naive CD4+ T cells from blood. The receptor set was obtained from a woman younger than 30 in good health. CDR3s include the opening cysteine and the closing phenylalanine or tryptophan. The order of the fields is J gene, V gene, clone size, D gene, CDR3 protein, CDR3 DNA. A D gene is named only where the DNA matches it firmly. Part of the rows lack a size; the others show once, few, many or a class for expanded clones.

J gene: TRBJ2-3; V gene: TRBV5-6; clone size: .; D gene: TRBD2; CDR3 protein: CASSSTAGSTDTQYF; CDR3 DNA: TGTGCCAGCAGCTCAACAGCGGGATCAACAGATACGCAGTATTTT
J gene: TRBJ2-5; V gene: TRBV7-2; clone size: few; D gene: TRBD2; CDR3 protein: CASSLGAGGQETQYF; CDR3 DNA: TGTGCCAGCAGCTTAGGGGCGGGGGGGCAGGAGACCCAGTACTTC
J gene: TRBJ2-5; V gene: TRBV5-1; clone size: .; D gene: .; CDR3 protein: CASSLAPGELQETQYF; CDR3 DNA: TGCGCCAGCAGCTTGGCCCCAGGGGAACTCCAAGAGACCCAGTACTTC
J gene: TRBJ1-1; V gene: TRBV13; clone size: few; D gene: .; CDR3 protein: CASSFDRATGTEAFF; CDR3 DNA: TGTGCCAGCAGCTTTGACCGCGCGACGGGCACTGAAGCTTTCTTT
J gene: TRBJ2-3; V gene: TRBV6-6; clone size: .; D gene: TRBD2; CDR3 protein: CASRLAGGPSTDTQYF; CDR3 DNA: TGTGCCAGCCGCTTAGCGGGAGGGCCGAGTACAGATACGCAGTATTTT
J gene: TRBJ2-3; V gene: TRBV11-2; clone size: few; D gene: .; CDR3 protein: CASSRGDTQYF; CDR3 DNA: TGTGCCAGCAGCCGAGGGGATACGCAGTATTTT
J gene: TRBJ2-5; V gene: TRBV5-1; clone size: few; D gene: .; CDR3 protein: CASSLGTEETQYF; CDR3 DNA: TGCGCCAGCAGCTTGGGTACTGAAGAGACCCAGTACTTC
J gene: TRBJ2-7; V gene: TRBV5-1; clone size: few; D gene: TRBD2; CDR3 protein: CASSLTSGSSYEQYF; CDR3 DNA: TGCGCCAGCAGCTTGACTAGCGGGAGCTCCTACGAGCAGTACTTC
J gene: TRBJ1-1; V gene: TRBV6-5; clone size: few; D gene: .; CDR3 protein: CASRRTGLNEAFF; CDR3 DNA: TGTGCCAGCAGGCGAACAGGGTTAAATGAAGCTTTCTTT
J gene: TRBJ2-7; V gene: TRBV27; clone size: .; D gene: TRBD2; CDR3 protein: CASRLGTTSSYEQYF; CDR3 DNA: TGTGCCAGCAGACTCGGGACTACGAGCTCCTACGAGCAGTACTTC
J gene: TRBJ2-7; V gene: TRBV7-2; clone size: .; D gene: TRBD2; CDR3 protein: CASSLVAGVAYEQYF; CDR3 DNA: TGTGCCAGCAGCTTAGTAGCGGGGGTTGCCTACGAGCAGTACTTC
J gene: TRBJ2-5; V gene: TRBV18; clone size: .; D gene: .; CDR3 protein: CASSPTAGETQYF; CDR3 DNA: TGTGCCAGCTCACCTACGGCGGGGGAGACCCAGTACTTC
J gene: TRBJ2-5; V gene: TRBV27; clone size: .; D gene: .; CDR3 protein: CASSLQGRETQYF; CDR3 DNA: TGTGCCAGCAGTTTACAGGGTAGGGAGACCCAGTACTTC
J gene: TRBJ2-7; V gene: TRBV6-5; clone size: few; D gene: .; CDR3 protein: CASSYGQGSDVEQYF; CDR3 DNA: TGTGCCAGCAGTTACGGTCAGGGGAGTGATGTCGAGCAGTACTTC
J gene: TRBJ1-6; V gene: TRBV6-5; clone size: .; D gene: TRBD1; CDR3 protein: CASSLTGADNSPLHF; CDR3 DNA: TGTGCCAGCAGTTTGACAGGGGCCGATAATTCACCCCTCCACTTT
J gene: TRBJ1-2; V gene: TRBV5-4; clone size: few; D gene: .; CDR3 protein: CASSLEGASPYGYTF; CDR3 DNA: TGTGCCAGCAGCTTGGAGGGAGCCTCCCCCTATGGCTACACCTTC
J gene: TRBJ2-1; V gene: TRBV5-1; clone size: few; D gene: .; CDR3 protein: CASSLGTRNSYNEQFF; CDR3 DNA: TGCGCCAGCAGCTTGGGGACTCGCAACTCCTACAATGAGCAGTTCTTC
J gene: TRBJ1-1; V gene: TRBV6-1; clone size: .; D gene: TRBD1; CDR3 protein: CASSTRQGNTEAFF; CDR3 DNA: TGTGCCAGCAGTACACGACAGGGGAACACTGAAGCTTTCTTT
J gene: TRBJ1-2; V gene: TRBV14; clone size: .; D gene: .; CDR3 protein: CASSQESRYYGYTF; CDR3 DNA: TGTGCCAGCAGCCAAGAATCCAGATACTATGGCTACACCTTC
J gene: TRBJ2-7; V gene: TRBV4-1; clone size: .; D gene: TRBD2; CDR3 protein: CASSQPTSGSYEQYF; CDR3 DNA: TGCGCCAGCAGCCAACCGACTAGCGGGAGCTACGAGCAGTACTTC
J gene: TRBJ2-3; V gene: TRBV11-1; clone size: .; D gene: .; CDR3 protein: CASSPVALEDGDTQYF; CDR3 DNA: TGTGCCAGCAGCCCTGTAGCGTTGGAAGACGGGGATACGCAGTATTTT
J gene: TRBJ2-5; V gene: TRBV2; clone size: .; D gene: .; CDR3 protein: CASSEARQETQYF; CDR3 DNA: TGTGCCAGCAGTGAAGCGCGGCAAGAGACCCAGTACTTC
J gene: TRBJ2-1; V gene: TRBV5-6; clone size: .; D gene: .; CDR3 protein: CASSQQFGRGGNEQFF; CDR3 DNA: TGTGCCAGCAGCCAGCAGTTCGGGCGGGGCGGTAATGAGCAGTTCTTC
J gene: TRBJ2-2; V gene: TRBV2; clone size: few; D gene: TRBD1; CDR3 protein: CASSPGQGLGELFF; CDR3 DNA: TGTGCCAGCAGTCCGGGACAGGGCCTCGGGGAGCTGTTTTTT
J gene: TRBJ2-7; V gene: TRBV11-3; clone size: once; D gene: .; CDR3 protein: CASSLTQGTYEQYF; CDR3 DNA: TGTGCCAGCAGCTTAACACAGGGAACCTACGAGCAGTACTTC
J gene: TRBJ2-7; V gene: TRBV29-1; clone size: few; D gene: TRBD1; CDR3 protein: CSVERAGGEQYF; CDR3 DNA: TGCAGCGTTGAAAGGGCAGGGGGCGAGCAGTACTTC
J gene: TRBJ1-5; V gene: TRBV7-9; clone size: .; D gene: TRBD1; CDR3 protein: CASSLMQGDQPQHF; CDR3 DNA: TGTGCCAGCAGCTTAATGCAGGGGGATCAGCCCCAGCATTTT
J gene: TRBJ2-4; V gene: TRBV7-3; clone size: few; D gene: TRBD2; CDR3 protein: CASSLVSGRAKNIQYF; CDR3 DNA: TGTGCCAGCAGCTTAGTTAGCGGGAGGGCCAAAAACATTCAGTACTTC
J gene: TRBJ2-6; V gene: TRBV13; clone size: .; D gene: TRBD1; CDR3 protein: CASSPADRDSGANVLTF; CDR3 DNA: TGTGCCAGCAGCCCGGCGGACAGGGACTCTGGGGCCAACGTCCTGACTTTC
J gene: TRBJ1-1; V gene: TRBV29-1; clone size: .; D gene: TRBD1; CDR3 protein: CSVDNTGGTEAFF; CDR3 DNA: TGCAGCGTTGACAATACAGGGGGAACTGAAGCTTTCTTT
J gene: TRBJ2-5; V gene: TRBV21-1; clone size: few; D gene: .; CDR3 protein: CASSKTWPRKFETQYF; CDR3 DNA: TGTGCCAGCAGCAAAACGTGGCCGAGGAAGTTCGAGACCCAGTACTTC
J gene: TRBJ1-1; V gene: TRBV6-1; clone size: .; D gene: .; CDR3 protein: CASSLPTTEAFF; CDR3 DNA: TGTGCCAGCAGTCTCCCGACTACGGAAGCTTTCTTT
J gene: TRBJ1-6; V gene: TRBV7-8; clone size: .; D gene: TRBD1; CDR3 protein: CASSGGQGLGGSPLHF; CDR3 DNA: TGTGCCAGCAGCGGAGGACAGGGCCTCGGCGGTTCACCCCTCCACTTT
J gene: TRBJ2-3; V gene: TRBV2; clone size: .; D gene: .; CDR3 protein: CASSPHRGGTDTQYF; CDR3 DNA: TGTGCCAGCAGTCCCCACAGGGGGGGAACAGATACGCAGTATTTT
J gene: TRBJ2-7; V gene: TRBV9; clone size: once; D gene: TRBD1; CDR3 protein: CASSPGQGVNEQYF; CDR3 DNA: TGTGCCAGCAGCCCCGGACAGGGAGTCAACGAGCAGTACTTC
J gene: TRBJ2-6; V gene: TRBV25-1; clone size: few; D gene: .; CDR3 protein: CASSEFGSGANVLTF; CDR3 DNA: TGTGCCAGCAGTGAATTCGGCTCTGGGGCCAACGTCCTGACTTTC
J gene: TRBJ2-1; V gene: TRBV5-1; clone size: .; D gene: .; CDR3 protein: CASSIQGGEQFF; CDR3 DNA: TGCGCCAGCAGCATACAGGGAGGGGAGCAGTTCTTC
J gene: TRBJ1-1; V gene: TRBV30; clone size: .; D gene: TRBD1; CDR3 protein: CAWNRGGVNTEAFF; CDR3 DNA: TGTGCCTGGAACAGGGGGGGAGTAAACACTGAAGCTTTCTTT
J gene: TRBJ1-5; V gene: TRBV4-1; clone size: .; D gene: TRBD1; CDR3 protein: CASSHPRDRVSQPQHF; CDR3 DNA: TGCGCCAGCAGCCACCCCAGGGACAGGGTGAGTCAGCCCCAGCATTTT
J gene: TRBJ2-3; V gene: TRBV19; clone size: .; D gene: TRBD2; CDR3 protein: CASSINRLAGTDTQYF; CDR3 DNA: TGTGCCAGTAGTATAAACAGACTAGCGGGCACAGATACGCAGTATTTT
J gene: TRBJ2-1; V gene: TRBV30; clone size: .; D gene: TRBD2; CDR3 protein: CAWTTSGYNEQFF; CDR3 DNA: TGTGCCTGGACCACTAGCGGGTACAATGAGCAGTTCTTC
J gene: TRBJ2-5; V gene: TRBV5-5; clone size: .; D gene: TRBD1; CDR3 protein: CASSFTGGETQYF; CDR3 DNA: TGTGCCAGCAGCTTTACAGGGGGAGAGACCCAGTACTTC
J gene: TRBJ2-3; V gene: TRBV4-1; clone size: few; D gene: TRBD2; CDR3 protein: CASSHPRGLAVTDTQYF; CDR3 DNA: TGCGCCAGCAGCCACCCCCGGGGACTAGCGGTCACAGATACGCAGTATTTT
J gene: TRBJ2-7; V gene: TRBV2; clone size: .; D gene: .; CDR3 protein: CASNQEGLYYEQYF; CDR3 DNA: TGTGCCAGCAACCAGGAGGGCCTCTACTACGAGCAGTACTTC
J gene: TRBJ2-5; V gene: TRBV5-1; clone size: .; D gene: .; CDR3 protein: CASSWGEETQYF; CDR3 DNA: TGCGCCAGCAGCTGGGGGGAAGAGACCCAGTACTTC
J gene: TRBJ1-5; V gene: TRBV5-1; clone size: few; D gene: TRBD1; CDR3 protein: CASSQGQGAGPQHF; CDR3 DNA: TGCGCCAGCAGCCAGGGACAGGGGGCAGGGCCCCAGCATTTT
J gene: TRBJ2-1; V gene: TRBV7-2; clone size: .; D gene: TRBD1; CDR3 protein: CASSQDRGSYNEQFF; CDR3 DNA: TGTGCCAGCAGCCAAGACAGGGGTTCCTACAATGAGCAGTTCTTC
J gene: TRBJ1-1; V gene: TRBV20-1; clone size: few; D gene: .; CDR3 protein: CSASPGTEAFF; CDR3 DNA: TGCAGTGCTAGCCCGGGAACTGAAGCTTTCTTT
J gene: TRBJ1-5; V gene: TRBV6-6; clone size: .; D gene: TRBD1; CDR3 protein: CASSRTGGDQPQHF; CDR3 DNA: TGTGCCAGCAGTAGGACAGGGGGCGACCAGCCCCAGCATTTT
J gene: TRBJ2-2; V gene: TRBV4-2; clone size: few; D gene: .; CDR3 protein: CASSQGTGTGELFF; CDR3 DNA: TGTGCCAGCAGCCAGGGTACAGGCACCGGGGAGCTGTTTTTT
J gene: TRBJ2-3; V gene: TRBV5-1; clone size: .; D gene: TRBD2; CDR3 protein: CASSLVAGGLTDEYF; CDR3 DNA: TGCGCCAGCAGCTTGGTGGCGGGAGGGCTCACCGACGAGTATTTT
J gene: TRBJ2-5; V gene: TRBV9; clone size: few; D gene: TRBD2; CDR3 protein: CASSPGLAGLGQETQYF; CDR3 DNA: TGTGCCAGCAGCCCCGGACTAGCGGGGTTGGGGCAAGAGACCCAGTACTTC
J gene: TRBJ1-2; V gene: TRBV29-1; clone size: .; D gene: TRBD1; CDR3 protein: CSVLQGAGYTF; CDR3 DNA: TGCAGCGTTCTACAGGGGGCTGGCTACACCTTC
J gene: TRBJ2-3; V gene: TRBV11-3; clone size: .; D gene: .; CDR3 protein: CASSVNPTDTQYF; CDR3 DNA: TGTGCCAGCAGCGTTAATCCCACAGATACGCAGTATTTT
J gene: TRBJ2-7; V gene: TRBV2; clone size: .; D gene: .; CDR3 protein: CASRALAIYEQYF; CDR3 DNA: TGTGCCAGCAGAGCACTAGCCATCTACGAGCAGTACTTC